One sample yielded the 5 T cell receptor beta chains listed below, sequenced in a study of blood T cell repertoires in COVID-19. Only in-frame clones appear in the TCRdb table, and some are missing; sequencing was by immunoSEQ multiplex PCR. The table includes over 150,000 clones, about 88% detected once. The sample consisted of peripheral blood. These receptors all stem from a man in his forties or fifties with COVID-19, enrolled during active disease.

This chain connects TRBV20-1 to TRBJ1-6; 9 nucleotides line up with TRBD1. This CDR3 spans 14 amino acids. V shed 6 bases, J shed 7 bases, and the junction held 7 bases outside the gene matches. Germline V gene lookup returns CDR1 DFQATT and CDR2 SNEGSKA (reference sequence). The chain's CDR3 is CSASAGTGNSPLHF. In DNA, the CDR3 is TGCAGTGCCAGTGCGGGGACAGGGAATTCACCCCTCCACTTT.

This chain connects TRBV5-6 to TRBJ2-2; 11 positions match TRBD2. V trimming: 3 bases; J trimming: 4 bases; junction bases outside the gene matches: 5. The CDR3 runs 16 residues. Germline V gives CDR1 SGHDT, CDR2 YYEEEE. The chain's CDR3 is CASSSLAGATTGELFF. The CDR3 DNA is TGTGCCAGCAGCTCACTAGCGGGGGCAACCACCGGGGAGCTGTTTTTT.

The rearrangement uses TRBV4-2 and TRBJ2-1; the D is unclear. Germline-derived CDR1 and CDR2 are LGHNA and YNFKEQ. The CDR3 is made up of 17 amino acids. V shed 0 bases and J shed 0 bases, with 12 bases lying between them. CDR3 DNA: TGTGCCAGCAGCCAAGAGTTGCGGCGTGCCTCCTACAATGAGCAGTTCTTC. This encodes CASSQELRRASYNEQFF.

This clone was counted once. The chain uses TRBV7-2 and TRBJ1-1; D is unclear. V was pared by 2 bases and J by 7 bases, with 11 bases between. The CDR3 runs to 13 residues. Germline values: CDR1 SGHTA, CDR2 FQGNSA. CDR3 in DNA: TGTGCCAGCAGCTTATTTGCGGAGTATGAAGCTTTCTTT. It encodes CASSLFAEYEAFF.

This clone was detected once. The V and J genes are TRBV7-3 and TRBJ2-1; the D gene is possibly TRBD1 (6 bases). Trimming left V 6 bases short and J 9 bases short, with 24 bases between. The CDR3 consists of 16 residues. CDR1 is SGHTA and CDR2 is FQGTGA in the germline V gene. CDR3 sequence reads: CASRGAGTTPWGEQFF. The CDR3 DNA sequence: TGTGCCAGCAGGGGCGCCGGGACAACCCCATGGGGTGAGCAGTTCTTC.